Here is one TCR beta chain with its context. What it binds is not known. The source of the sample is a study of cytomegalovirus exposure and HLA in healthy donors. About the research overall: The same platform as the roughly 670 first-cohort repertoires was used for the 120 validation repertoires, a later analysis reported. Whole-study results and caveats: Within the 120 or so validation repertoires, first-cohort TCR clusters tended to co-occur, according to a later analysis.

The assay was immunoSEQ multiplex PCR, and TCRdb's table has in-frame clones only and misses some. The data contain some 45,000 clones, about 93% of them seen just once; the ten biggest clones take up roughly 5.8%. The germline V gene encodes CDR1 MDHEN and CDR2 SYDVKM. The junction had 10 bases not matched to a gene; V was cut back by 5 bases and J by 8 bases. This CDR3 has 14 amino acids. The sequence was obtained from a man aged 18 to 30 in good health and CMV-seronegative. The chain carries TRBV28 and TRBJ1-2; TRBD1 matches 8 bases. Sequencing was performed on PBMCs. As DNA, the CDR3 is TGTGCCAGCAGTCCCCCGGGACAGGTTAGCGGCTACACCTTC. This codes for CASSPPGQVSGYTF.